These T cell receptor beta chains were read from a single sample in a study of CD8 T cells in ankylosing spondylitis. From the 5' RACE reads, TCRdb called clonotypes with MiXCR, one entry per CDR3 protein. The sample has hundreds of thousands of distinct CDR3 sequences; roughly 12% are singletons. The sequencing input was blood, either unsorted or a sorted T cell fraction (not recorded which). Receptor source: a male donor with ankylosing spondylitis. CDR3s include the opening cysteine and the closing phenylalanine or tryptophan. A D gene is named only where the DNA matches it firmly. Clone size is stated in some rows and not others, as once, few, many or a class when expanded.

TRBJ2-7 | - | TRBV5-6 | many | TGTGCCAGCAGCACGGGACTGAATTCCTACGAGCAGTACTTC | CASSTGLNSYEQYF
TRBJ1-5 | - | TRBV27 | - | TGTGCCAGCATTTCTAAGGGGGTACGGCCCCAGCATTTT | CASISKGVRPQHF
TRBJ1-2 | - | TRBV3-1 | - | TGTGCCAGCAGCCAAGATAGCCTACGGGGGGCTGGCTACACCTTC | CASSQDSLRGAGYTF
TRBJ2-1 | - | TRBV3-1 | few | TGTGCCAGCAGCCAACGCGGGACCAATGAGCAGTTCTTC | CASSQRGTNEQFF
TRBJ1-1 | TRBD1 | TRBV7-8 | many | TGTGCCAGCAGCGCCTACAGGGGGCGCGGAACTGAAGCTTTCTTT | CASSAYRGRGTEAFF
TRBJ1-1 | - | TRBV20-1 | - | TGCAGTGCTAGAGATCCAGGGTTTAGAACTGAAGCTTTCTTT | CSARDPGFRTEAFF
TRBJ2-2 | - | TRBV20-1 | few | TGCAGTGCTAGCCGCAACGCGAACACCGGGGAGCTGTTTTTT | CSASRNANTGELFF
TRBJ1-1 | - | TRBV7-8 | few | TGTGCCAGCAGCTTGGCCGGGTCGCGGCGGGGCACTGAAGCTTTCTTT | CASSLAGSRRGTEAFF
TRBJ1-4 | TRBD1 | TRBV9 | - | TGTGCCAGCAGCGCCGGGGACAGGGAAAGGAGTGAAAAACTGTTTTTT | CASSAGDRERSEKLFF
TRBJ2-1 | - | TRBV5-5 | - | TGTGCCAGCAGCTTGTCAAGGGTGAGCTCCTACAATGAGCAGTTCTTC | CASSLSRVSSYNEQFF
TRBJ2-2 | TRBD2 | TRBV11-1 | - | TGTGCCAGCTCTTTGGGGGGGAGAGAGGACACCGGGGAGCTGTTTTTT | CASSLGGREDTGELFF
TRBJ1-2 | - | TRBV3-1 | - | TGTGCCAGCAGCCTCTCGGGGATCCCTAACTATGGCTACACCTTC | CASSLSGIPNYGYTF
TRBJ2-7 | TRBD2 | TRBV3-1 | many | TGTGCCAGCAGCCAGGGACTACCCCCCTACGAGCAGTACTTC | CASSQGLPPYEQYF
TRBJ2-7 | - | TRBV4-2 | - | TGTGCCAGCAGCCACCAGCCTGGGTACGAGCAGTACTTC | CASSHQPGYEQYF
TRBJ2-1 | - | TRBV20-1 | - | TGCAGTGCTAGGGGGGGTAGGGACCAATCCTACAATGAGCAGTTCTTC | CSARGGRDQSYNEQFF
TRBJ2-3 | - | TRBV7-8 | - | TGTGCCAGCAGCTTAGCTATCCCCCGGGGCCTTACAGATACGCAGTATTTT | CASSLAIPRGLTDTQYF
TRBJ2-5 | TRBD2 | TRBV12-3/TRBV12-4 | - | TGTGCCAGCAGACGAAGTGGACTAGCGGGGGTTCAAGAGACCCAGTACTTC | CASRRSGLAGVQETQYF
TRBJ2-7 | - | TRBV7-2 | many | TGTGCCAGCAGCTTAGCGGGGGTCGAGCAGTACTTC | CASSLAGVEQYF
TRBJ2-7 | - | TRBV10-3 | - | TGTGCCATCAAAATCAGGGACGAGCAGTACTTC | CAIKIRDEQYF
TRBJ1-6 | - | TRBV18 | - | TGTGCCAGCTCACCACTTGGGGATGCGCTAAATTCACCCCTCCACTTT | CASSPLGDALNSPLHF
TRBJ2-5 | TRBD2 | TRBV7-9 | few | TGTGCCAGCACCAAAAAAGCGGGGGGAATCGCAGAGACCCAGTACTTC | CASTKKAGGIAETQYF
TRBJ1-5 | - | TRBV7-2 | many | TGTGCCAGCAGCTTAGGCCCAGGGCAGGACCAGCCCCAGCATTTT | CASSLGPGQDQPQHF
TRBJ1-2 | - | TRBV5-6 | many | TGTGCCAGCAGCTTACGACCGTATGGCTACACCTTC | CASSLRPYGYTF
TRBJ1-1 | - | TRBV10-1 | - | TGCGCCAGCGGACAACAGGGTGCTGAAGCTTTCTTT | CASGQQGAEAFF
TRBJ1-2 | TRBD1 | TRBV29-1 | many | TGCAGCGCCGTTCCAGGGGGCGACTATGGCTACACCTTC | CSAVPGGDYGYTF
TRBJ1-1 | - | TRBV20-1 | few | TGCAGTGCTCCCCGGACTCCGAACACTGAAGCTTTCTTT | CSAPRTPNTEAFF
TRBJ1-5 | - | TRBV28 | many | TGTGCCAGCAGGTCCGGGGGCACCAATCAGCCCCAGCATTTT | CASRSGGTNQPQHF
TRBJ1-2 | - | TRBV7-2 | - | TGTGCCAGCAGCTTAGCACCGATGTATGGCTACACCTTC | CASSLAPMYGYTF
TRBJ2-2 | - | TRBV5-5 | many | TGTGCCAGCAGCCCATTTTCAGTCGATTCCGGGGAGCTGTTTTTT | CASSPFSVDSGELFF
TRBJ1-1 | - | TRBV29-1 | many | TGCAGCGCAAGTCCAGGCCAGAACACTGAAGCTTTCTTT | CSASPGQNTEAFF
TRBJ1-4 | - | TRBV29-1 | many | TGCAGCGTTGAATCCGGGGATGAAAAACTGTTTTTT | CSVESGDEKLFF